These 27 T cell receptor beta chains originate from one sample sequenced in a study of PD-L1 blockade in urothelial cancer. Sequencing used immunoSEQ multiplex PCR; TCRdb keeps in-frame clones, though not all of them. The data show 25,000 to 30,000 clones, around 87% seen once. This specimen was PBMCs, taken around atezolizumab (anti-PD-L1) treatment. These receptors were obtained from a man aged 45 to 65 with urothelial cancer.

This clone was detected only a few times. The chain combines TRBV18 with TRBJ1-6, with a possible D match to TRBD1 (6 bases). The V gene's germline CDR1 is KGHSH and CDR2 LQKENI. The CDR3 contains 14 residues. V shed 4 bases and J shed 9 bases, with 13 bases lying between them. The CDR3 sequence is CASSRTAQASPLHF. The CDR3, as DNA: TGTGCCAGCTCACGGACAGCTCAGGCTTCACCCCTCCACTTT.

The chain couples TRBV7-6 to TRBJ2-7, with 10 bases lining up with TRBD1. J lost 3 bases, V lost 3 bases, and 2 bases had no gene match. The CDR3 is 14 residues long. Germline assignment: CDR1 SGHVS and CDR2 FNYEAQ. CDR3 DNA: TGTGCCAGCAGCTTCGGACAGGGGGACTACGAGCAGTACTTC. Protein sequence: CASSFGQGDYEQYF.

The CDR3 bases are TGTGCCAGCATCTCCAGGGAGGCCGGGGAGCTGTTTTTT. Translated, it gives CASISREAGELFF. The chain joins TRBV5-6 to TRBJ2-2; weak D call: TRBD2 (6 bases). CDR1 is SGHDT, CDR2 YYEEEE, per germline. The length of the CDR3 is 13 residues. The V end was cut by 6 bases, the J end by 6 bases, with 12 bases between.

This clone is a singleton in its sample. This chain uses TRBV5-6 with TRBJ2-3; the D gene is possibly TRBD1 (5 bases). CDR3 length equals 14 residues. Trimming removed 0 bases at V and 3 bases at J, with 8 bases between. Germline values: CDR1 SGHDT, CDR2 YYEEEE. The CDR3 spells CASSLGQQTDTQYF. The DNA for the CDR3 is TGTGCCAGCAGCTTGGGACAGCAAACAGATACGCAGTATTTT.

The chain carries TRBV11-2 and TRBJ2-1, with D possibly TRBD2 on 5 matching bases. This CDR3 is built from 17 residues. V dropped 5 bases and J dropped 4 bases, with 21 bases sitting between them. Germline V gives CDR1 SGHAT, CDR2 FQNNGV. The CDR3 nucleotides read TGTGCCAGCAGCCTTATCTCCGGGATTGAGACATACAATGAGCAGTTCTTC. Its translation is CASSLISGIETYNEQFF.

The chain recombines TRBV27 with TRBJ2-2; 9 nucleotides line up with TRBD1. The CDR3 spans 16 residues. After removal of 5 bases from V and 9 bases from J, the junction contained 13 bases not matched to a gene. CDR1 is MNHEY, CDR2 SMNVEV, per germline (reference sequence). The CDR3 nucleotides are TGTGCCAGCAGTCTCCTCCCACAGGGGGCGCAGAGGGAGCTGTTTTTT. Encoded protein: CASSLLPQGAQRELFF.

The chain uses TRBV7-2 and TRBJ2-5; D remains unclear. V shed 2 bases and J shed 2 bases, with 12 bases lying between them. The V gene's germline CDR1 is SGHTA and CDR2 FQGNSA. The CDR3 extends over 15 amino acids. This chain's CDR3 is CASSLYGQLQETQYF. The CDR3 region has the DNA TGTGCCAGCAGCTTATATGGTCAGTTACAAGAGACCCAGTACTTC.

The rearrangement uses TRBV5-4 and TRBJ2-2; TRBD2 agrees at 13 bases. V trimming: 4 bases; J trimming: 13 bases; junction bases outside the gene matches: 10. CDR3 length: 15 amino acids. Germline loops: CDR1 SGHNT, CDR2 YYREEE (reference sequence). The CDR3 reads CASSPPGTSGVGLFF. DNA of the CDR3: TGTGCCAGCAGCCCACCCGGGACTAGCGGGGTTGGGCTGTTTTTT.

The gene calls are TRBV7-6 and TRBJ2-7; 8 bases line up with TRBD2. CDR1 is SGHVS and CDR2 is FNYEAQ in the germline V gene. The CDR3 totals 15 residues. J lost 0 bases, V lost 5 bases, and 6 bases had no gene match. CDR3 region: CASSGGAGGSYEQYF. The CDR3 DNA follows: TGTGCCAGCAGCGGGGGGGCGGGAGGCTCCTACGAGCAGTACTTC.

The chain joins TRBV11-1 to TRBJ2-1, with 9 bases that match TRBD2. Looked up from germline, CDR1 is SGHAT and CDR2 is FQDESV (reference sequence). This CDR3 is 15 amino acids long. Trimming removed 3 bases from V and 2 bases from J; junction bases left unmatched: 2. The CDR3 sequence is CASSFGGGAYNEQFF. The CDR3 DNA is TGTGCCAGCAGCTTTGGCGGGGGGGCCTACAATGAGCAGTTCTTC.

A remark on this clone: This CDR3 is also generated by other DNA sequences in the sample. The chain carries TRBV6-5 and TRBJ1-1; D not certain. CDR1 and CDR2 (germline): MNHEY, SVGAGI. V shed 0 bases and J shed 6 bases, with 11 bases lying between them. The CDR3 length is 14 residues. CDR3 region: CASSYSGGRAEAFF. The DNA for the CDR3 is TGTGCCAGCAGTTACTCGGGCGGGAGAGCTGAAGCTTTCTTT.

The chain combines TRBV28 with TRBJ1-1; D call uncertain. Per germline, CDR1 MDHEN and CDR2 SYDVKM. Deletions cut 3 bases from V and 4 bases from J, with 15 bases between. The length of the CDR3 is 15 residues. For the CDR3, the DNA is TGTGCCAGCAGTTTTCTGGCGGGGTCCCGCACTGAAGCTTTCTTT. Its protein is CASSFLAGSRTEAFF.

The chain is built from TRBV27 and TRBJ2-1, with D possibly matching TRBD2 (6 bases). Germline lookup yields CDR1 MNHEY and CDR2 SMNVEV (reference sequence). V lost 5 bases and J 3 bases, leaving 23 bases between the germline ends. The CDR3 loop spans 18 amino acids. CDR3: CASSPFLQAGEFYNEQFF. The CDR3 DNA follows: TGTGCCAGCAGTCCCTTCCTCCAAGCGGGCGAATTCTACAATGAGCAGTTCTTC.

The chain links TRBV7-9 to TRBJ2-1, with D maybe TRBD2 (7 bases). The germline V gene encodes CDR1 SEHNR and CDR2 FQNEAQ (reference sequence). CDR3 length: 18 amino acids. V gave up 2 bases and J gave up 5 bases, with 22 bases separating them. The CDR3 nucleotides read TGTGCCAGCAGCTTAAAAGGCGTGGGGGGGGCTCGGGACAATGAGCAGTTCTTC. Protein: CASSLKGVGGARDNEQFF.

The chain has TRBV27 and TRBJ2-7; D is possibly TRBD1 (5 bases). V was pared by 7 bases and J by 5 bases, with 21 bases between. This CDR3 has 15 amino acids. Germline CDR1 and CDR2: MNHEY and SMNVEV (reference sequence). CDR3 amino acids: CASKNGAMQGNEQYF. CDR3 DNA: TGTGCCAGCAAAAATGGGGCGATGCAAGGTAACGAGCAGTACTTC.

The J gene is TRBJ2-7, the V gene TRBV6-1, with D unclear. Germline CDR1 is MNHNS and CDR2 is SASEGT. CDR3 length: 13 residues. V was cut by 4 bases and J by 4 bases, with 11 bases left in between. CDR3 residues: CASSANDKYEQYF. The CDR3 DNA follows: TGTGCCAGCAGTGCTAATGATAAGTACGAGCAGTACTTC.

This chain links TRBV7-9 with TRBJ2-7; possibly TRBD2 for D (5 bases). The germline V gene has CDR1 SEHNR and CDR2 FQNEAQ (reference sequence). Trimming shortened V by 1 base and J by 2 bases, and 12 bases separated the two germline ends. The CDR3 spans 15 residues. CDR3 residues: CASSLVAGAAYEQYF. In nucleotides, the CDR3 is TGTGCCAGCAGCTTAGTCGCGGGCGCGGCCTACGAGCAGTACTTC.

This rearrangement joins TRBV7-2 to TRBJ2-1; no definite D call. Germline loops: CDR1 SGHTA, CDR2 FQGNSA. CDR3 length equals 13 residues. Trimming shortened V by 1 base and J by 6 bases, and 7 bases separated the two germline ends. CDR3 protein: CASSLDRPNEQFF. The CDR3 bases are TGTGCCAGCAGCTTAGACAGACCCAATGAGCAGTTCTTC.

The J gene is TRBJ2-7, the V gene TRBV14; D unclear. Trimming removed 2 bases at V and 3 bases at J, with 11 bases between. The CDR3 is 14 amino acids. Germline CDR1 is SGHDN and CDR2 is FVKESK. The DNA of the CDR3 is TGTGCCAGCAGCCAATCCCAGGCTAACTACGAGCAGTACTTC. Protein sequence: CASSQSQANYEQYF. Combining the CDR3 with reference TRBV14 and TRBJ2-7 gives the whole variable domain EAGVTQFPSHSVIEKGQTVTLRCDPISGHDNLYWYRRVMGKEIKFLLHFVKESKQDESGMPNNRFLAERTGGTYSTLKVQPAELEDSGVYFCASSQSQANYEQYFGPGTRLTVT.

This clone was detected only a few times. The chain employs TRBV7-3 and TRBJ2-2, with 8 bases identical to TRBD1. V lost 4 bases, J lost 6 bases, and 1 base stayed unmatched. Per the germline V gene, CDR1 is SGHTA and CDR2 is FQGTGA. The CDR3 loop spans 13 amino acids. The CDR3 loop reads CASSWTGSGELFF. The CDR3 DNA follows: TGTGCCAGCAGCTGGACAGGGTCCGGGGAGCTGTTTTTT. The complete variable domain, with remaining parts taken from reference TRBV7-3 and TRBJ2-2, reads GAGVSQTPSNKVTEKGKYVELRCDPISGHTALYWYRQSLGQGPEFLIYFQGTGAADDSGLPNDRFFAVRPEGSVSTLKIQRTERGDSAVYLCASSWTGSGELFFGEGSRLTVL.

This clone was picked up a small number of times. This sample includes further DNA sequences coding for the same CDR3. The CDR3 sequence is CASSELRQETQYF. The CDR3 region has the DNA TGCGCCAGCAGTGAGTTGCGACAAGAGACCCAGTACTTC. The rearrangement uses TRBV10-2 and TRBJ2-5, with no clear D. The ends were cut back, 1 base at V and 2 bases at J, with 5 bases in the middle. CDR3 length equals 13 residues. Germline CDR1 is WSHSY and CDR2 is SAAADI.

The chain carries TRBV7-6 and TRBJ2-2; 7 positions agree with TRBD1. Per the germline V gene, CDR1 is SGHVS and CDR2 is FNYEAQ. CDR3 length equals 20 residues. V was pared by 4 bases and J by 2 bases, with 19 bases of the junction left unmatched. The CDR3 here is CASSSYRGSGLTHNTGELFF. The CDR3, as DNA: TGTGCCAGCAGCTCATACAGGGGTTCGGGTTTAACCCACAACACCGGGGAGCTGTTTTTT.

This clone was counted only a few times. The chain links TRBV4-3 to TRBJ2-5; 11 bases fit TRBD2. V shed 0 bases, J shed 3 bases, and the junction held 0 bases outside the gene matches. The CDR3 covers 15 residues. The V gene's germline CDR1 is LGHNA and CDR2 YSLEER. The CDR3 loop is CASSQDSGREETQYF. Written as DNA, the CDR3 is TGCGCCAGCAGCCAAGATAGCGGGAGGGAAGAGACCCAGTACTTC.

The chain recombines TRBV7-2 with TRBJ2-7; 8 nucleotides line up with TRBD1. With V trimmed by 2 bases and J by 0 bases, 3 bases remained unmatched. CDR1 and CDR2 from the germline V gene are SGHTA and FQGNSA. The CDR3 is 15 residues long. This chain's CDR3 is CASSLRDRRSYEQYF. DNA of the CDR3: TGTGCCAGCAGCTTAAGGGACAGGCGCTCCTACGAGCAGTACTTC.

The chain joins TRBV5-5 to TRBJ2-3; perhaps TRBD2 as D (5 bases). This CDR3 has 16 residues. Trimming cost V 4 bases and J 1 base, with 16 bases left between them. Germline V gene data show CDR1 as SGHKS and CDR2 as YYEKEE (reference sequence). DNA of the CDR3: TGTGCCAGCAGCGCTCTGGATAGCGCAGGCACAGATACGCAGTATTTT. This encodes CASSALDSAGTDTQYF.

The rearrangement links TRBV27 to TRBJ1-3; TRBD1 matches 8 bases. There are 15 residues in the CDR3. Germline V gene data show CDR1 as MNHEY and CDR2 as SMNVEV (reference sequence). V dropped 4 bases and J dropped 0; count of bases not matched to a gene: 2. CDR3 region: CASSSGQGSGNTIYF. CDR3 sequence (DNA): TGTGCCAGCAGTTCCGGACAGGGCTCTGGAAACACCATATATTTT.

The count of this clone is one. The chain joins TRBV9 to TRBJ2-3; D gene uncertain. The CDR3 runs 12 residues. Germline CDR1 reads SGDLS; CDR2 reads YYNGEE. V dropped 7 bases and J dropped 4 bases, with 10 bases sitting between them. CDR3 region: CASGREADTQYF. The CDR3 nucleotides read TGTGCCAGCGGCCGAGAGGCAGATACGCAGTATTTT. The variable domain in full, with the rest retrieved from reference TRBV9 and TRBJ2-3, is DSGVTQTPKHLITATGQRVTLRCSPRSGDLSVYWYQQSLDQGLQFLIQYYNGEERAKGNILERFSAQQFPDLHSELNLSSLELGDSALYFCASGREADTQYFGPGTRLTVL.